This T cell receptor beta chain was sequenced during a study of OX40 agonist ivuxolimab in advanced cancers. General study findings and limits: Clonal expansion from baseline to week 6 occurred in both CD4+ and CD8+ T cells. The antigen specificity of the peripheral T cells (those that were expanded) was not determined.

Germline V gene data show CDR1 as MGHDK and CDR2 as SYGVNS. The CDR3 runs to 16 residues. Trimming removed 6 bases from V and 3 bases from J; junction bases left unmatched: 11. Drawing of blood for sampling happened at baseline, at cycle 4 day 1, and at cycle 7 day 1. Comments on this clone: What it recognizes is unknown.

Data came from immunoSEQ multiplex PCR; TCRdb stores just in-frame clones and leaves some out. The profile shows about 69,000 clones, 91% of them singletons. This chain uses TRBV25-1 with TRBJ1-1, with TRBD1 identical over 9 bases. The sequence was collected from an adult with an advanced solid tumor such as melanoma, head and neck, liver or kidney cancer. Sequences were derived from CD4+ or CD8+ T cells sorted from blood, sampled in a trial of the OX40 agonist ivuxolimab. The CDR3 sequence: CASSPPGQGWYTEAFF. Written as DNA, the CDR3 is TGTGCCAGCAGCCCCCCCGGACAGGGGTGGTACACTGAAGCTTTCTTT.